Listed here are 16 T cell receptor beta chains from one sample, sequenced in a study of CD4 T cells in relation to SARS-CoV-2 and coronaviruses. Assay used: immunoSEQ multiplex PCR; TCRdb lists only in-frame clones, some missing. The sample yields 20,000 to 25,000 clones, roughly three quarters seen once. The antigens of these receptors remain unknown. Before the COVID-19 pandemic, during about 2011-2018, CD4+ T cells were taken from unexposed donors. Isolation of CD4+ T cells took place after around 11 days in culture. Material: CD4+ T cells from PBMCs, cultured in vitro. Source of these receptors: a human donor in good health.

The V call is TRBV27, the J call TRBJ1-5; D gene uncertain. This CDR3 comprises 12 residues. V was trimmed by 2 bases and J by 7 bases, leaving 6 bases between them. Germline lookup yields CDR1 MNHEY and CDR2 SMNVEV (reference sequence). For the CDR3, the DNA is TGTGCCAGCAGTTTAGAAGGACAGCCCCAGCATTTT. Its protein product is CASSLEGQPQHF.

The chain has TRBV10-3 and TRBJ2-5, with D perhaps matching TRBD2 (7 bases). The V gene's germline CDR1 is ENHRY and CDR2 SYGVKD. Deletions cut 10 bases from V and 3 bases from J, with 12 bases between. The CDR3 consists of 12 residues. The CDR3 region has the DNA TGTGCCACCTGGGGGGGCGAAGAGACCCAGTACTTC. Translating gives CATWGGEETQYF.

The V and J genes are TRBV28 and TRBJ2-7; D ambiguous. The V gene's germline CDR1 is MDHEN and CDR2 SYDVKM. This CDR3 is built from 13 residues. V gave up 8 bases and J gave up 0 bases, with 11 bases separating them. In DNA form, the CDR3 reads TGTGCCAGCTCTGGACCGCTCTCCTACGAGCAGTACTTC. This codes for CASSGPLSYEQYF.

The chain is built from TRBV24-1 and TRBJ2-2, with TRBD2 identical over 9 bases. Germline CDR1 is KGHDR and CDR2 is SFDVKD. Trimming cost V 5 bases and J 4 bases; bases outside gene matches: 4. CDR3 length equals 15 residues. The CDR3 region is CATSVAGAGTGELFF. The CDR3 region has the DNA TGTGCCACCAGTGTAGCGGGAGCAGGCACCGGGGAGCTGTTTTTT.

This chain uses TRBV9 with TRBJ1-3, with no clear D. This CDR3 contains 17 residues. Germline loops: CDR1 SGDLS, CDR2 YYNGEE. V dropped 0 bases and J dropped 0 bases, with 13 bases sitting between them. CDR3 residues: CASSVVGGVHSGNTIYF. The CDR3 nucleotides read TGTGCCAGCAGCGTAGTGGGTGGGGTCCACTCTGGAAACACCATATATTTT.

The chain recombines TRBV27 with TRBJ1-2; 7 nucleotides match TRBD1. The germline V gene encodes CDR1 MNHEY and CDR2 SMNVEV (reference sequence). CDR3 length: 14 amino acids. V was clipped by 6 bases and J by 1 base; unmatched bases: 5. This CDR3 is CASRLTGVNYGYTF. The CDR3 DNA reads TGTGCCAGCAGATTAACAGGGGTTAACTATGGCTACACCTTC.

The sample holds one count of this clone. The V and J genes are TRBV5-6 and TRBJ1-2; TRBD1 might be the D (6 bases). The V end lost 4 bases, the J end lost 5 bases, and 15 bases lay between the germline ends. The CDR3 runs 14 residues. Germline CDR1 and CDR2: SGHDT and YYEEEE. The CDR3 DNA reads as TGTGCCAGCAGCCCAGACCAGGGGCGTTATGGCTACACCTTC. It specifies CASSPDQGRYGYTF. Variable domain in full (rest from reference TRBV5-6 and TRBJ1-2): DAGVTQSPTHLIKTRGQQVTLRCSPKSGHDTVSWYQQALGQGPQFIFQYYEEEERQRGNFPDRFSGHQFPNYSSELNVNALLLGDSALYLCASSPDQGRYGYTFGSGTRLTVV.

For the CDR3, the DNA is TGTGCCAGCACCTGGACAGGGAGCAATTCACCCCTCCACTTT. It translates to CASTWTGSNSPLHF. The chain combines TRBV6-5 with TRBJ1-6; 8 bases match TRBD1. The CDR3 is 14 amino acids. Germline V CDR1 and CDR2: MNHEY, SVGAGI. V shed 7 bases and J 7 bases; nucleotides not matched to a gene: 6.

The V call is TRBV7-7, the J call TRBJ2-2; 10 bases fit TRBD2. The ends lost 1 base at V and 7 bases at J; junction bases unmatched: 9. The CDR3 has 17 residues. The V gene's germline CDR1 is SSHAT and CDR2 FNYEAQ (reference sequence). Written as DNA, the CDR3 is TGTGCCAGCAGCTTAGACCTAGCGGGAGTCCAGGGCGGGGAGCTGTTTTTT. It translates to CASSLDLAGVQGGELFF.

Here the CDR3 reads CASSGGQGANTGELFF. CDR3 in DNA: TGTGCCAGCAGTGGGGGACAGGGGGCTAACACCGGGGAGCTGTTTTTT. The chain uses TRBV6-1 and TRBJ2-2, with 12 bases lining up with TRBD1. CDR3 length equals 16 residues. With 4 bases clipped from V and 2 bases from J, the junction kept 2 bases outside the gene matches. Germline lookup yields CDR1 MNHNS and CDR2 SASEGT.

The chain couples TRBV11-3 to TRBJ2-1; D call uncertain. With 1 base removed from V and 0 bases from J, the gap between germline ends came to 1 base. CDR1 is SGHNT, CDR2 YENEEA, per germline. This CDR3 is built from 13 residues. CDR3 region: CASSLGSYNEQFF. In DNA form, the CDR3 reads TGTGCCAGCAGCTTAGGCTCCTACAATGAGCAGTTCTTC.

The chain combines TRBV5-1 with TRBJ1-1; the D gene is possibly TRBD1 (6 bases). Germline V gene data show CDR1 as SGHRS and CDR2 as YFSETQ. CDR3 length: 15 amino acids. The ends were cut back, 4 bases at V and 6 bases at J, with 19 bases in the middle. CDR3 in amino acids: CASSPSGAFGAEAFF. In DNA, the CDR3 is TGCGCCAGCAGCCCCTCGGGGGCCTTCGGCGCTGAAGCTTTCTTT.

The chain joins TRBV5-1 to TRBJ2-3; 14 nucleotides align to TRBD2. There are 16 residues in the CDR3. J was trimmed by 4 bases and V by 4 bases; bases with no gene match: 5. Germline assignment: CDR1 SGHRS and CDR2 YFSETQ. The CDR3 spells CASSEGLAGDPDTQYF. The CDR3 DNA reads as TGCGCCAGCAGCGAGGGACTAGCGGGAGACCCAGATACGCAGTATTTT.

This chain links TRBV4-1 with TRBJ2-1, with 7 bases matching TRBD2. The length of the CDR3 is 15 residues. Per germline, CDR1 MGHRA and CDR2 YSYEKL. V was clipped by 0 bases and J by 6 bases; unmatched bases: 5. In DNA, the CDR3 is TGCGCCAGCAGCCAAGATCCTAGCGGCGCCAATGAGCAGTTCTTC. As protein: CASSQDPSGANEQFF.

CDR3 sequence reads: CASTLTGVGTDTQYF. The CDR3, as DNA: TGTGCCAGCACACTGACAGGGGTTGGCACAGATACGCAGTATTTT. The V gene is TRBV2, the J gene TRBJ2-3; 8 bases agree with TRBD1. Per the germline V gene, CDR1 is SNHLY and CDR2 is FYNNEI. Unmatched junction bases numbered 7, after V lost 7 bases and J lost 1 base. The CDR3 contains 15 residues.

The chain combines TRBV3-1 (or the pseudogene TRBV3-2) with TRBJ2-5, with a weak D call TRBD2 (5 bases). Germline V gene data show CDR1 as LGHDT and CDR2 as YNNKEL (reference sequence). Trimming stripped 1 base from V and 5 bases from J, with 8 bases between. This CDR3 spans 13 amino acids. DNA of the CDR3: TGTGCCAGCAGCCAAGCCGGGAAGGAGACCCAGTACTTC. It specifies CASSQAGKETQYF.